A selection of T cell receptor beta chains follows, all from one sample in a study of T-cell memory formation after mild COVID-19. TCRdb processed the 5' RACE reads anew with MiXCR; each CDR3 protein has one entry. The sample has about 320,000 distinct CDR3 sequences, 14% seen once. The specimen was PBMCs or a T cell subset sorted from them (not recorded which). These receptors all stem from a man aged 18-30 years who had mild COVID-19 (a few samples of this study predate the infection). Cell type and time point are not known. Each CDR3 is given with its conserved first and last residue. A D gene is named only where the DNA matches it firmly. Clone sizes are given selectively: once, few, many, or a class where the clone is expanded.

v_call,j_call,d_call,clone_size,cdr3_aa,cdr3_nt
TRBV7-9,TRBJ2-5,NA,NA,CASSLSEGGETQYF,TGTGCCAGCAGCTTAAGCGAGGGCGGGGAGACCCAGTACTTC
TRBV4-3,TRBJ2-1,NA,NA,CASSQDRLGKHNEQFF,TGCGCCAGCAGCCAAGATCGATTGGGGAAACACAATGAGCAGTTCTTC
TRBV20-1,TRBJ2-1,NA,many,CSATFFSGLHNEQFF,TGCAGTGCCACCTTTTTCTCGGGACTTCACAATGAGCAGTTCTTC
TRBV5-1,TRBJ2-2,NA,many,CASSPDPNTGELFF,TGCGCCAGCAGCCCGGACCCGAACACCGGGGAGCTGTTTTTT
TRBV5-4,TRBJ1-2,NA,NA,CASSAGAPHGYTF,TGTGCCAGCAGCGCCGGGGCACCACATGGCTACACCTTC
TRBV4-1,TRBJ1-4,NA,NA,CASQGDEKLFF,TGCGCCAGCCAAGGAGACGAAAAACTGTTTTTT
TRBV5-6,TRBJ1-1,NA,NA,CASSHMTVNTEAFF,TGTGCCAGCAGCCATATGACGGTCAACACTGAAGCTTTCTTT
TRBV20-1,TRBJ2-1,NA,few,CSAGTFDEQFF,TGCAGTGCTGGGACTTTTGATGAGCAGTTCTTC
TRBV6-6,TRBJ2-3,NA,NA,CASSPQDGYTQYF,TGTGCCAGCAGTCCCCAGGACGGTTATACGCAGTATTTT
TRBV29-1,TRBJ2-6,NA,NA,CSVAPSGANVLTF,TGCAGCGTTGCCCCCTCTGGGGCCAACGTCCTGACTTTC
TRBV11-2,TRBJ2-2,TRBD2,NA,CASSGWGGNTGELFF,TGTGCCAGCAGCGGATGGGGGGGGAACACCGGGGAGCTGTTTTTT